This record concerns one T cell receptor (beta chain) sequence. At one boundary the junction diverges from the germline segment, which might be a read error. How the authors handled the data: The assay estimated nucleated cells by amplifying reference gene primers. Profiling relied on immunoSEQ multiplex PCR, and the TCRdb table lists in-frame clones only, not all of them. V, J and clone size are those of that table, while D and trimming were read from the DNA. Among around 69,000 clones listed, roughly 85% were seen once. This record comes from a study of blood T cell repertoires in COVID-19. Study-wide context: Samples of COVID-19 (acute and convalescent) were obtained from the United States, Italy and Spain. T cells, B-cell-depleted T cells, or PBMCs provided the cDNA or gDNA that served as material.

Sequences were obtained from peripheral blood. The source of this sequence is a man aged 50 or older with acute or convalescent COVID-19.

CDR3 amino acids: CASSYRRGGNLDF. CDR3 coding DNA: TGTGCCAGCAGTTATCGACGGGGGGGCAACTTGGACTTC. The rearrangement joins TRBV6-5 to TRBJ2-5; 8 bases fit TRBD2. Germline values: CDR1 MNHEY, CDR2 SVGAGI. This CDR3 comprises 13 residues.